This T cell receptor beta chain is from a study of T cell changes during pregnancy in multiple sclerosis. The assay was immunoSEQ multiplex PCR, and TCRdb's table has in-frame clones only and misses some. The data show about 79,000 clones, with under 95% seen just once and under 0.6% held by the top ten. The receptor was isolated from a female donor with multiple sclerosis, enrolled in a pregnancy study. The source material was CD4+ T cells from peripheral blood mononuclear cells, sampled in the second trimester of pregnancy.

For the CDR3, the DNA is TGTGCCAGCAGTCCCGGACTAGCGGGGAGGGGGGAGCAGTTCTTC. Its translation is CASSPGLAGRGEQFF. The chain has TRBV7-9 and TRBJ2-1; TRBD2 matches 12 bases. Germline V gene data show CDR1 as SEHNR and CDR2 as FQNEAQ (reference sequence). The length of the CDR3 is 15 residues. V shed 6 bases, J shed 10 bases, and the junction held 10 bases outside the gene matches.